The clone carrying this TCR beta chain was seen a handful of times. Sequencing was performed with immunoSEQ multiplex PCR; in TCRdb, only in-frame clones are kept and a portion is missing. Of fewer than 80,000 clones in the sample, around 90% were seen once. The data belong to a study of control samples from healthy donors and cancer patients. The CDR3 is 15 amino acids. Germline V lookup: CDR1 SNHLY, CDR2 FYNNEI. The V gene lost 2 bases and the J gene lost 5 bases, with 16 bases spanning the gap. Sequencing was done on a sample of PBMCs. This receptor was obtained from a man aged 60 to 75 with colorectal cancer. The rearrangement links TRBV2 to TRBJ2-7; tentative D call: TRBD1 (5 bases). CDR3 sequence reads: CASSERRQGKNEQYF. CDR3 coding DNA: TGTGCCAGCAGTGAACGGCGGCAGGGTAAGAACGAGCAGTACTTC.